The rows below give T cell receptor beta chains drawn from one sample of a study of cytomegalovirus exposure and HLA in healthy donors. Assay: immunoSEQ multiplex PCR; the TCRdb copy retains only in-frame clones and omits some. The sample includes some 200,000 clones. Sequenced material: PBMCs. Source of these receptors: a woman between 18 and 30 years old in good health and CMV-seropositive. The CDR3 runs from the conserved cysteine through the conserved F or W. The D gene is left open where the match is weak.

D	V	J	DNA	CDR3
TRBD1	TRBV4-1	TRBJ1-1	TGCGCCAGCAGCCATGCCGGGACAGGGAGGACTGAAGCTTTCTTT	CASSHAGTGRTEAFF
-	TRBV5-4	TRBJ1-2	TGTGCCAGCAGCAAGGACAGTAACTATGGCTACACCTTC	CASSKDSNYGYTF
TRBD1	TRBV27	TRBJ2-1	TGTGCCAGCAGGAACGACAGGGGAGATTACAATGAGCAGTTCTTC	CASRNDRGDYNEQFF
TRBD1	TRBV6-6	TRBJ1-4	TGTGCCAGCAGAACAAGGGGGCAAGGTGAAAAACTGTTTTTT	CASRTRGQGEKLFF
-	TRBV27	TRBJ2-3	TGTGCCACCTCCAGGGGTTACGGGCGCAGGGAGCCAGATACGCAGTATTTT	CATSRGYGRREPDTQYF
-	TRBV18	TRBJ1-5	TGTGCCAGCTCAACGCACTATGATCAGCCCCAGCATTTT	CASSTHYDQPQHF
-	TRBV10-1	TRBJ2-7	TGCGCCAGCGAGGACAGTGCCTACGAGCAGTACTTC	CASEDSAYEQYF
-	TRBV6-5	TRBJ2-3	TGTGCCAGCAGTTACGGTGGGCGGGTGCAAGATACGCAGTATTTT	CASSYGGRVQDTQYF
TRBD1	TRBV7-9	TRBJ1-4	TGTGCCAGCAGCTTTATGGGACAGACTAATGAAAAACTGTTTTTT	CASSFMGQTNEKLFF
TRBD1	TRBV18	TRBJ1-2	TGTGCCAGCTCACCGGGACAGGGAGTGGGCGGCTACACCTTC	CASSPGQGVGGYTF
-	TRBV6-1	TRBJ1-5	TGTGCCAGCAGTCTAGTACAGGGTCAGCCCCAGCATTTT	CASSLVQGQPQHF
TRBD2	TRBV13	TRBJ2-1	TGTGCCAGCAGCTTAGGGACTAGCGGCCCCTACAATGAGCAGTTCTTC	CASSLGTSGPYNEQFF
-	TRBV15	TRBJ1-5	TGTGCCACCAGCCGGGACACGGGTAATCCGGCCCAGCATTTT	CATSRDTGNPAQHF
-	TRBV5-6	TRBJ1-2	TGTGCCAGCAGCTTAACAGCCTATGGCTACACCTTC	CASSLTAYGYTF
-	TRBV7-9	TRBJ2-5	TGTGCCAGCAGCTCCAGAGGAGGGTTGGAGACCCAGTACTTC	CASSSRGGLETQYF
TRBD1	TRBV29-1	TRBJ1-2	TGCAGCGTATCGCAGGGGGCATATGGCTACACCTTC	CSVSQGAYGYTF
-	TRBV5-4	TRBJ2-1	TGTGCCAGCACCGAGACAGGAGGCGGTGAGCAGTTCTTC	CASTETGGGEQFF
TRBD2	TRBV30	TRBJ2-3	TGTGCCTGGACGGGGGGGCCTGGAGATACGCAGTATTTT	CAWTGGPGDTQYF
-	TRBV5-1	TRBJ2-7	TGCGCCAGCAGCTTTGGGCCGGTGGGAGTCGTTTACGAGCAGTACTTC	CASSFGPVGVVYEQYF
TRBD2	TRBV11-3	TRBJ2-2	TGTGCCAGCAGCGGCAGAGGTAGCGGGGGCCTGAACACCGGGGAGCTGTTTTTT	CASSGRGSGGLNTGELFF
TRBD2	TRBV6-5	TRBJ2-1	TGTGCCAGCAGTTACCGGCGGGAGTACAATGAGCAGTTCTTC	CASSYRREYNEQFF
TRBD2	TRBV18	TRBJ2-7	TGTGCCAGCTCTCCGAGCGGGAGGGTTACCTACGAGCAGTACTTC	CASSPSGRVTYEQYF
-	TRBV5-1	TRBJ2-5	TGCGCCAGCAGCTTGCCTGGACAGGCCGGGGGAGAGACCCAGTACTTC	CASSLPGQAGGETQYF
-	TRBV18	TRBJ1-4	TGTGCCAGCTCCCCCGTGGACAGTTTAGGTGAAAAACTGTTTTTT	CASSPVDSLGEKLFF
TRBD1	TRBV25-1	TRBJ2-5	TGTGCCAGCAGTGGATACTGGGACAGGGAAGAGACCCAGTACTTC	CASSGYWDREETQYF
TRBD2	TRBV6-4	TRBJ2-1	TGTGCCAGCAGTGACGCTAGCGGGATGGGGGGGGAGGTCGATGAGCAGTTCTTC	CASSDASGMGGEVDEQFF
-	TRBV12-5	TRBJ2-7	TGTGCTAGTGGTGACAGTAGCCTCTACGAGCAGTACTTC	CASGDSSLYEQYF
-	TRBV30	TRBJ2-5	TGTGCCTGGAGTGCGGGACAAACGTACCAAGAGACCCAGTACTTC	CAWSAGQTYQETQYF
TRBD2	TRBV7-6	TRBJ2-7	TGTGCCAGCAGCTTAGCCCTAGCGGGAGGGCCCTACGAGCAGTACTTC	CASSLALAGGPYEQYF
TRBD1	TRBV19	TRBJ2-2	TGTGCCAGTACCCGACAGGGGATGGACACCGGGGAGCTGTTTTTT	CASTRQGMDTGELFF
TRBD2	TRBV5-4	TRBJ2-7	TGTGCCAGCAGCTTGTTTGCGGCGGGAGGGGAACCTACGAAGCAGTACTTC	CASSLFAAGGEPTKQYF
-	TRBV28	TRBJ1-1	TGTGCCAGCAGCTCCCGTTTGAACACTGAAGCTTTCTTT	CASSSRLNTEAFF
TRBD1	TRBV2	TRBJ1-1	TGTGCCAGCAAATTGGGACAGGGCAACACTGAAGCTTTCTTT	CASKLGQGNTEAFF
TRBD2	TRBV10-3	TRBJ2-7	TGTGCCATCAGGGGCAGGACTAGCGGGGCCTACGAGCAGTACTTC	CAIRGRTSGAYEQYF
-	TRBV6-5	TRBJ1-2	TGTGCCAGCAGTTACTCGCGGGATGGCTACACCTTC	CASSYSRDGYTF
-	TRBV2	TRBJ2-3	TGTGCCAGCAGCGTCCTTCTTGGCACAGATACGCAGTATTTT	CASSVLLGTDTQYF
TRBD1	TRBV5-1	TRBJ2-2	TGCGCCAGCAGCTTACAGGGGGGTCTTGACGGGGAGCTGTTTTTT	CASSLQGGLDGELFF
-	TRBV18	TRBJ1-2	TGTGCCAGCTCCCCATCCTCCGGTAAGAACTATGGCTACACCTTC	CASSPSSGKNYGYTF
TRBD1	TRBV5-5	TRBJ1-4	TGTGCCAGCAGCATAGGACAGGCCAGTATCGAAAAACTGTTTTTT	CASSIGQASIEKLFF
TRBD1	TRBV9	TRBJ1-2	TGTGCCAGCAGCTCGACCGGGACAGAAAAGGGCTACACCTTC	CASSSTGTEKGYTF